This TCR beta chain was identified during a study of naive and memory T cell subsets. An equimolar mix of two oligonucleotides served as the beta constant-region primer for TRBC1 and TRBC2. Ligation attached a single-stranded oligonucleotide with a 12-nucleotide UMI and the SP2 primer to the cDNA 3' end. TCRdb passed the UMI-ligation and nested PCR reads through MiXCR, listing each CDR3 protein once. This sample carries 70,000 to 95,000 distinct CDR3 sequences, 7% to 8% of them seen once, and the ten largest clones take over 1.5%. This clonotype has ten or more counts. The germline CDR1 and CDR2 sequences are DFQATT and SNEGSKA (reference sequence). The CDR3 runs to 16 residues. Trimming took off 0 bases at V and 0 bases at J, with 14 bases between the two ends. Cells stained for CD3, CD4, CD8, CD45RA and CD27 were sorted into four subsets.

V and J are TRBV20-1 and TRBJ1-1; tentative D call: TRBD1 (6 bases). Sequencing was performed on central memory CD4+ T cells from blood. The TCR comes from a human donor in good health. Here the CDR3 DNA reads TGCAGTGCTAGAGATTGGTCAGGGGTTATGAACACTGAAGCTTTCTTT. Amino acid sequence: CSARDWSGVMNTEAFF.